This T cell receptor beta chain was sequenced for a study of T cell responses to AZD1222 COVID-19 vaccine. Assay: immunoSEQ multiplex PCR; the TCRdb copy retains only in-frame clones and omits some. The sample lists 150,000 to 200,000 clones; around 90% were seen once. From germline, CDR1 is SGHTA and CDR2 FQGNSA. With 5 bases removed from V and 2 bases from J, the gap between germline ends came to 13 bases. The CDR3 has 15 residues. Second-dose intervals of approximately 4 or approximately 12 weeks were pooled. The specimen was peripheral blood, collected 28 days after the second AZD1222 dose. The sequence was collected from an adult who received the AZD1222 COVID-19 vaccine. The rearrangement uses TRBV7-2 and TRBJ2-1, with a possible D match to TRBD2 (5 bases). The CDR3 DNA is TGTGCCAGCAGCGTCGGACTTCCGACCTACAATGAGCAGTTCTTC. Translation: CASSVGLPTYNEQFF.